One and the same sample provided the 12 T cell receptor beta chains below, sequenced in a study of blood T cells in healthy people across ages. PCR was performed a second time for roughly 7 to 11 cycles using a sample-barcoded 5' primer and a J-beta primer mix. One entry per CDR3 protein results from TCRdb running MiXCR on the 5' RACE reads. Of more than 1,000,000 distinct CDR3 sequences in the sample, 20% to 25% were seen once. The same sample was also studied in work on T cells of mothers and their children.

The specimen sequenced was blood. The source of these receptors is a girl aged 2 to 9 in good health.

The chain combines TRBV12-3 or TRBV12-4 with TRBJ1-1; no clear D. Trimming removed 1 base at V and 7 bases at J, with 4 bases between. The CDR3 totals 11 residues. The CDR3 bases are TGTGCCAGCAGTTTAGGGGATGAAGCTTTCTTT. It translates to CASSLGDEAFF.

CDR3 bases: TGTGCCAGCAGTGATACTGCTCGAGGCGGCTACACCTTC. This encodes CASSDTARGGYTF. This sequence joins TRBV2 and TRBJ1-2; no clear D. The germline V and J ends were trimmed by 3 bases and 8 bases, with 13 bases remaining between them. In germline, CDR1 is SNHLY, CDR2 FYNNEI. CDR3 length: 13 residues.

The rearrangement joins TRBV15 to TRBJ2-7, with D possibly TRBD2 on 6 matching bases. Germline assignment: CDR1 LNHNV and CDR2 YYDKDF (reference sequence). This CDR3 spans 16 amino acids. The V end lost 0 bases, the J end lost 7 bases, and 19 bases lay between the germline ends. This CDR3 is CATSREAGNPLGEQYF. The CDR3 DNA reads as TGTGCCACCAGCAGAGAGGCGGGGAACCCCCTCGGGGAGCAGTACTTC.

This clonotype turned up a few times. V usage is TRBV4-1 and J usage is TRBJ2-3; D may correspond to TRBD1 or TRBD2 (6 bases each). The CDR3 is 18 residues long. CDR1 is MGHRA, CDR2 YSYEKL, per germline. V lost 0 bases to trimming and J lost 4 bases, with 20 bases between them. DNA of the CDR3: TGCGCCAGCAGCCAAGATCCAACCGCGGAGGGGGGTTCAGATACGCAGTATTTT. This sequence encodes CASSQDPTAEGGSDTQYF.

This clonotype has only a few counts. This sequence joins TRBV27 and TRBJ1-4; 7 bases map to TRBD1. The V gene end was trimmed by 2 bases and the J gene end by 3 bases; junction bases not matched to a gene: 3. The CDR3 contains 15 residues. Per germline, CDR1 MNHEY and CDR2 SMNVEV (reference sequence). Written as DNA, the CDR3 is TGTGCCAGCAGTTTAAGGGGGCTAGCTAATGAAAAACTGTTTTTT. Translated, it gives CASSLRGLANEKLFF.

The CDR3 loop reads CAISPGPGREKLFF. CDR3 in DNA: TGTGCCATCAGCCCGGGTCCAGGGCGTGAAAAACTGTTTTTT. The J gene is TRBJ1-4, the V gene TRBV10-3; a possible D gene is TRBD1 (5 bases). Trimming took off 6 bases at V and 7 bases at J, with 15 bases between the two ends. CDR1 and CDR2 (germline): ENHRY, SYGVKD. The CDR3 spans 14 residues.

The V gene is TRBV27, the J gene TRBJ2-7; D perhaps matches TRBD1 (5 bases). Trimming removed 5 bases from V and 2 bases from J, with 16 bases in between. Germline V lookup: CDR1 MNHEY, CDR2 SMNVEV (reference sequence). The CDR3 loop spans 15 amino acids. CDR3 DNA: TGTGCCAGCAGTCTCGGACACTCCAACCCCTACGAGCAGTACTTC. It yields the protein CASSLGHSNPYEQYF.

V gene TRBV7-2 combines with J gene TRBJ2-5; D may be TRBD2 (5 bases). The CDR3 runs to 14 residues. Germline CDR1 and CDR2: SGHTA and FQGNSA. Trimming took 5 bases from V and 3 from J, leaving 13 bases between them. The CDR3 coding sequence is TGTGCCAGCAGCACTAGACGGTACGAAGAGACCCAGTACTTC. The encoded protein is CASSTRRYEETQYF. Supplemented by reference TRBV7-2 and TRBJ2-5, the full variable domain reads GAGVSQSPSNKVTEKGKDVELRCDPISGHTALYWYRQSLGQGLEFLIYFQGNSAPDKSGLPSDRFSAERTGGSVSTLTIQRTQQEDSAVYLCASSTRRYEETQYFGPGTRLLVL.

As for this clonotype: A much larger clone differs from this one at a single base, so this may be a read error. This chain uses TRBV29-1 with TRBJ2-3; D possibly corresponds to TRBD2 (5 bases). The germline V and J ends were trimmed by 3 bases and 1 base, with 5 bases remaining between them. CDR1 is SQVTM and CDR2 is ANQGSEA in the germline V gene. The CDR3 has 12 residues. CDR3 DNA sequence: TGCAGCGTTGATAGCGGCACAGATACGCAGTATTTT. Amino acid sequence: CSVDSGTDTQYF.

This clonotype has just a few counts. The CDR3 spells CASTPSSPTYEQYF. In DNA, the CDR3 is TGTGCCAGCACCCCCAGCAGCCCTACCTACGAGCAGTACTTC. This chain joins TRBV6-6 and TRBJ2-7; D unresolved. CDR3 length equals 14 residues. Per germline, CDR1 MNHNY and CDR2 SVGAGI (reference sequence). V lost 7 bases and J 2 bases, leaving 15 bases between the germline ends.

The sample holds many counts of this clonotype. This rearrangement joins TRBV28 to TRBJ2-1; the D gene is possibly TRBD2 (6 bases). Trimming removed 6 bases at V and 1 base at J, with 13 bases between. The length of the CDR3 is 15 residues. Germline V gene data show CDR1 as MDHEN and CDR2 as SYDVKM. CDR3: CASRPGLLSYNEQFF. The CDR3 DNA is TGTGCCAGCAGGCCGGGACTCCTATCCTACAATGAGCAGTTCTTC. Drawing the rest from reference TRBV28 and TRBJ2-1, the complete variable domain is DVKVTQSSRYLVKRTGEKVFLECVQDMDHENMFWYRQDPGLGLRLIYFSYDVKMKEKGDIPEGYSVSREKKERFSLILESASTNQTSMYLCASRPGLLSYNEQFFGPGTRLTVL.

This clonotype appeared a few times. The rearrangement joins TRBV4-1 to TRBJ2-5, with D hard to call. The V gene's germline CDR1 is MGHRA and CDR2 YSYEKL. V lost 0 bases and J 4 bases, leaving 9 bases between the germline ends. CDR3 length: 14 residues. CDR3 DNA sequence: TGCGCCAGCAGCCAAGATCAGCTGCCAGAGACCCAGTACTTC. It codes for CASSQDQLPETQYF.